A selection of T cell receptor beta chains follows, all from one sample in a study of T cells in tumors and immune-related adverse events. TCRdb's table, derived via immunoSEQ multiplex PCR, lists solely in-frame clones and lacks some. The sample includes 9,000 to 13,000 clones, 92% of them seen just once. The sample in question was lymph node tissue, obtained from a patient treated with anti-PD-1 therapy. The receptors originated from a female donor with metastatic renal cell carcinoma. CDR3s leave out the opening cysteine and the closing phenylalanine or tryptophan. Each record gives: V gene, J gene, CDR3 protein.

v_gene: TRBV5-1; j_gene: TRBJ2-1; CDR3aa: ASQAGGPEVAGRF
v_gene: TRBV28; j_gene: TRBJ2-3; CDR3aa: ASRPGLSTDTQY
v_gene: TRBV4-3; j_gene: TRBJ2-2; CDR3aa: ASSQVVLVSDGELF
v_gene: TRBV19; j_gene: TRBJ2-1; CDR3aa: ASSSVLSSYNEQF
v_gene: TRBV6-5; j_gene: TRBJ2-5; CDR3aa: ASSYQGAETQY
v_gene: TRBV7-9; j_gene: TRBJ1-2; CDR3aa: ASSSGTLTGKGYT
v_gene: TRBV6-1; j_gene: TRBJ2-7; CDR3aa: ASSTTNREQY
v_gene: TRBV28; j_gene: TRBJ2-7; CDR3aa: ASGTTYEQY
v_gene: TRBV20-1; j_gene: TRBJ2-1; CDR3aa: SASSGTEQF
v_gene: TRBV10-3; j_gene: TRBJ2-1; CDR3aa: AISPYTSGNNNEQF
v_gene: TRBV2; j_gene: TRBJ2-1; CDR3aa: ASSEGGTAYNEQF
v_gene: TRBV10-1; j_gene: TRBJ2-3; CDR3aa: ASSEPGLAVLPSTDTQY
v_gene: TRBV29-1; j_gene: TRBJ2-7; CDR3aa: SASTLPGLAGEQY
v_gene: TRBV19; j_gene: TRBJ1-1; CDR3aa: ASRNYQDRRNEAF
v_gene: TRBV9; j_gene: TRBJ2-5; CDR3aa: ASSDSGGQETQY
v_gene: TRBV7-2; j_gene: TRBJ2-1; CDR3aa: ASSYRLAGADEQF